The sequence of this T cell receptor (beta chain) was determined in a study of blood T cell repertoires in COVID-19. Study-level information: COVID-19 samples collected from the United States, Italy and Spain covered acute and convalescent phases.

Assay used: immunoSEQ multiplex PCR; TCRdb lists only in-frame clones, some missing. The data hold 120,000 or so clones, with 80% observed a single time. Trimming removed 8 bases at V and 2 bases at J, with 14 bases between. Germline CDR1 and CDR2: SGHRS and YFSETQ. The CDR3 sequence is 13 residues long. The chain uses TRBV5-1 and TRBJ2-7; D is undetermined. The TCR sequence derives from a human donor in a cohort sampled during active COVID-19. Sequences were obtained from peripheral blood. CDR3 sequence (DNA): TGCGCCAGGAGAGTGGGCACCCCCTACGAGCAGTACTTC. Translated: CARRVGTPYEQYF.